This TCR beta chain was documented in a study of blood T cells in healthy people across ages. At the level of the study: There was about one barcoded beta molecule captured by template switching per two T cells.

Through a sample-barcoded 5' primer and a J-beta primer mix, a second PCR was run for about 6 to 12 cycles. Each cDNA was tagged by a template-switch adaptor containing 12 random nucleotides. TCRdb recomputed calls from the 5' RACE reads with MiXCR, one row per CDR3 protein. The repertoire holds 1.2 million to 1.5 million distinct CDR3 sequences, with roughly 64% as singletons. Germline assignment: CDR1 MNHEY and CDR2 SVGEGT. V lost 6 bases to trimming and J lost 4 bases, with 15 bases between them. The CDR3 extends over 14 amino acids. Isolation of PBMCs gave at least 7 million cells per sample. Findings and limits, study-wide: Whereas aged donors had fewer naive CD4+ cells, long-lived donors had more of them and higher diversity.

About this clonotype: Its specificity is unknown.

The J gene is TRBJ2-5, the V gene TRBV6-2 or TRBV6-3; perhaps TRBD1 as D (5 bases). The clonotype originates from a young man in good health. The sequencing sample was made of blood. CDR3 loop: CASRTGWQGETQYF. Written as DNA, the CDR3 is TGTGCCAGCAGGACTGGTTGGCAGGGAGAGACCCAGTACTTC.